The 27 T cell receptor beta chains in this list originate from one sample, sequenced in a study of OX40 agonist ivuxolimab in advanced cancers. Measured with immunoSEQ multiplex PCR; TCRdb has only the in-frame clones, and not every one. The sample includes about 41,000 clones, just under 85% of them seen just once. The source was CD4+ or CD8+ T cells sorted from blood, collected in a trial of the OX40 agonist ivuxolimab. Source of these receptors: an adult with an advanced solid tumor such as melanoma, head and neck, liver or kidney cancer.

This chain joins TRBV5-4 and TRBJ2-7, with a possible D match to TRBD2 (7 bases). The V end lost 3 bases, the J end lost 5 bases, and 12 bases lay between the germline ends. Germline assignment: CDR1 SGHNT and CDR2 YYREEE (reference sequence). The length of the CDR3 is 13 residues. CDR3: CASSYQGRDEQYF. CDR3 sequence (DNA): TGTGCCAGCAGCTATCAGGGGAGGGACGAGCAGTACTTC.

This sequence joins TRBV11-3 and TRBJ2-7, with 7 bases matching TRBD2. Germline V gene lookup returns CDR1 SGHNT and CDR2 YENEEA. The V segment lost 5 bases and the J segment 1 base; nucleotides outside the gene matches: 5. This CDR3 has 14 amino acids. The CDR3 here is CASSLTGGSYEQYF. As DNA, the CDR3 is TGTGCCAGCAGCCTTACGGGGGGATCCTACGAGCAGTACTTC.

V gene TRBV5-4 combines with J gene TRBJ2-3; TRBD2 aligns across 11 bases. V shed 4 bases and J 4 bases; nucleotides not matched to a gene: 8. This CDR3 is built from 16 residues. CDR1 and CDR2 (germline): SGHNT, YYREEE (reference sequence). The CDR3 DNA sequence: TGTGCCAGCAGCCCTCCCCAACTAGCGGGAGCAGATACGCAGTATTTT. This translates into CASSPPQLAGADTQYF.

The chain links TRBV11-2 to TRBJ1-1; D remains unclear. CDR3 size: 15 residues. CDR1 and CDR2 (germline): SGHAT, FQNNGV. With 2 bases removed from V and 4 bases from J, the gap between germline ends came to 14 bases. CDR3 sequence (DNA): TGTGCCAGCAGCTTAAGGATCTCTTCGGGCACTGAAGCTTTCTTT. Encoded protein: CASSLRISSGTEAFF.

The chain has TRBV2 and TRBJ2-6; TRBD1 might be the D (6 bases). With 6 bases removed from V and 2 bases from J, the gap between germline ends came to 8 bases. Germline V gene data show CDR1 as SNHLY and CDR2 as FYNNEI. This CDR3 comprises 14 residues. CDR3 nucleotide sequence: TGTGCCAGCAGCCGGACAGCTGGGGCCAACGTCCTGACTTTC. The encoded protein is CASSRTAGANVLTF.

The gene calls are TRBV9 and TRBJ2-5, with TRBD2 matching 10 bases. The CDR3 totals 19 residues. V lost 0 bases to trimming and J lost 0 bases; unmatched junction nucleotides: 11. The germline CDR1 and CDR2 sequences are SGDLS and YYNGEE. The CDR3 nucleotides are TGTGCCAGCAGCGTAGGGAGGGCTAGCGGGAGATGGGACCAAGAGACCCAGTACTTC. Its translation is CASSVGRASGRWDQETQYF. The full variable domain, rest sourced from reference TRBV9 and TRBJ2-5, is DSGVTQTPKHLITATGQRVTLRCSPRSGDLSVYWYQQSLDQGLQFLIQYYNGEERAKGNILERFSAQQFPDLHSELNLSSLELGDSALYFCASSVGRASGRWDQETQYFGPGTRLLVL.

The V and J genes are TRBV11-3 and TRBJ1-4, with 10 bases aligning to TRBD1. From germline, CDR1 is SGHNT and CDR2 YENEEA. V was clipped by 5 bases and J by 8 bases; unmatched bases: 11. The CDR3 is made up of 16 amino acids. The CDR3 sequence: CASSQWGRQGAEKLFF. The DNA of the CDR3 is TGTGCCAGCAGCCAATGGGGACGACAGGGGGCCGAAAAACTGTTTTTT.

This clone was found a few times. The chain uses TRBV15 and TRBJ1-3; D is ambiguous. CDR1 LNHNV and CDR2 YYDKDF come from the germline V gene (reference sequence). V was pared by 0 bases and J by 5 bases, with 2 bases between. There are 12 residues in the CDR3. CDR3 residues: CATSRDRNTIYF. The CDR3 bases are TGTGCCACCAGCAGAGATAGAAACACCATATATTTT.

This chain links TRBV6-6 with TRBJ2-2; either TRBD1 or TRBD2 may supply D (5 bases each). V dropped 4 bases and J dropped 2 bases, with 11 bases sitting between them. Germline V CDR1 and CDR2: MNHNY, SVGAGI (reference sequence). This CDR3 region has 15 residues. The CDR3 coding sequence is TGTGCCAGCAGTTGGAGGCAGGGTAACACCGGGGAGCTGTTTTTT. Translating gives CASSWRQGNTGELFF.

The chain couples TRBV11-3 to TRBJ1-4, with unresolved D. Germline values: CDR1 SGHNT, CDR2 YENEEA. V dropped 5 bases and J dropped 0 bases, with 10 bases sitting between them. This CDR3 contains 15 residues. This CDR3 reads CASSAGITTNEKLFF. As DNA, the CDR3 is TGTGCCAGCAGCGCCGGGATAACAACTAATGAAAAACTGTTTTTT.

Relative to its sample, this clone is medium-sized. The chain employs TRBV5-1 and TRBJ2-6; D gene unclear. Trimming cost V 3 bases and J 0 bases, with 4 bases left between them. The CDR3 is 14 amino acids. CDR1 and CDR2 from the germline V gene are SGHRS and YFSETQ. CDR3: CASSSDSGANVLTF. CDR3 DNA sequence: TGCGCCAGCAGCTCCGACTCTGGGGCCAACGTCCTGACTTTC.

A single count supports this clone. The rearrangement joins TRBV30 to TRBJ2-7; TRBD1 agrees at 8 bases. The junction had 10 bases not matched to a gene; V was cut back by 8 bases and J by 4 bases. CDR3 length: 13 residues. Germline assignment: CDR1 GTSNPN and CDR2 SVGIG (reference sequence). The CDR3, as DNA: TGTGCCGGTTCTAAGGACAGGGCTTACGAGCAGTACTTC. Its protein product is CAGSKDRAYEQYF. Together with reference TRBV30 and TRBJ2-7, the CDR3 gives the full variable domain: SQTIHQWPATLVQPVGSPLSLECTVEGTSNPNLYWYRQAAGRGLQLLFYSVGIGQISSEVPQNLSASRPQDRQFILSSKKLLLSDSGFYLCAGSKDRAYEQYFGPGTRLTVT.

The chain is built from TRBV7-2 and TRBJ2-3, with 13 bases aligning to TRBD2. The junction had 7 bases not matched to a gene; V was cut back by 5 bases and J by 2 bases. The CDR3 is 17 amino acids. The germline V gene encodes CDR1 SGHTA and CDR2 FQGNSA. The CDR3 DNA reads as TGTGCCAGCAGCGGGACGGGACTAGCGGGGACCACAGATACGCAGTATTTT. Translation: CASSGTGLAGTTDTQYF.

CDR3: CASSQEMAGLNTGELFF. The DNA for the CDR3 is TGTGCCAGCAGCCAAGAAATGGCAGGGTTGAACACCGGGGAGCTGTTTTTT. The chain links TRBV4-2 to TRBJ2-2; a weak D match, TRBD1 (5 bases). This CDR3 is built from 17 residues. Looked up from germline, CDR1 is LGHNA and CDR2 is YNFKEQ. Trimming stripped 0 bases from V and 1 base from J, with 12 bases between.

This chain links TRBV9 with TRBJ1-2; D gene ambiguous. Looked up from germline, CDR1 is SGDLS and CDR2 is YYNGEE. This CDR3 comprises 13 residues. Trimming removed 1 base from V and 2 bases from J, with 6 bases in between. Here the CDR3 DNA reads TGTGCCAGCAGCGTATGGTCGAACTATGGCTACACCTTC. It translates to CASSVWSNYGYTF.

The V and J genes are TRBV7-2 and TRBJ1-1; tentative D call: TRBD1 (5 bases). The V gene's germline CDR1 is SGHTA and CDR2 FQGNSA. This CDR3 has 13 amino acids. The V end was cut by 1 base, the J end by 4 bases, with 7 bases between. CDR3 sequence: CASSLGGVTEAFF. In DNA form, the CDR3 reads TGTGCCAGCAGCTTAGGGGGCGTCACTGAAGCTTTCTTT.

The rearrangement links TRBV19 to TRBJ2-5, with TRBD2 as a possible D gene (6 bases). The V gene lost 4 bases and the J gene lost 4 bases, with 28 bases spanning the gap. Looked up from germline, CDR1 is LNHDA and CDR2 is SQIVND (reference sequence). The CDR3 has 19 residues. In DNA, the CDR3 is TGTGCCAGTAGTACCCTCCGCCCCAGAAAGGGCGGGAAATCAGAGACCCAGTACTTC. As protein: CASSTLRPRKGGKSETQYF.

The table lists this clone with a count of one. The V and J genes are TRBV5-1 and TRBJ1-2; possible D gene TRBD1, 6 bases. This CDR3 is 17 amino acids long. With 4 bases removed from V and 4 bases from J, the gap between germline ends came to 23 bases. CDR1 SGHRS and CDR2 YFSETQ come from the germline V gene. The CDR3 DNA sequence: TGCGCCAGCAGCGGGGGGACCGGGGACACATGGTTCTATGGCTACACCTTC. Translated, it gives CASSGGTGDTWFYGYTF.

The genes are TRBV28 and TRBJ1-1; D is unclear. The germline CDR1 and CDR2 sequences are MDHEN and SYDVKM. The CDR3 sequence is 13 residues long. Trimming removed 5 bases from V and 1 base from J, with 8 bases in between. The DNA for the CDR3 is TGTGCCAGCAGTCTCCGGACGAACACTGAAGCTTTCTTT. Protein product: CASSLRTNTEAFF.

V usage is TRBV20-1 and J usage is TRBJ1-2; 7 bases map to TRBD1. The CDR3 totals 11 residues. The V gene's germline CDR1 is DFQATT and CDR2 SNEGSKA (reference sequence). Germline trimming cut 4 bases from V and 7 bases from J; bases unmatched to any gene: 3. CDR3 sequence: CSAKQGFGYTF. Here the CDR3 DNA reads TGCAGTGCTAAACAGGGGTTTGGCTACACCTTC.

V and J are TRBV30 and TRBJ2-7, with a tentative D call TRBD1 (5 bases). V was pared by 2 bases and J by 4 bases, with 15 bases between. The CDR3 has 14 residues. Germline V CDR1 and CDR2: GTSNPN, SVGIG (reference sequence). The DNA of the CDR3 is TGTGCCTGGAGTAGTAGCACAGGCGGTTACGAGCAGTACTTC. This codes for CAWSSSTGGYEQYF. The full variable domain, rest sourced from reference TRBV30 and TRBJ2-7, is SQTIHQWPATLVQPVGSPLSLECTVEGTSNPNLYWYRQAAGRGLQLLFYSVGIGQISSEVPQNLSASRPQDRQFILSSKKLLLSDSGFYLCAWSSSTGGYEQYFGPGTRLTVT.

The V and J genes are TRBV7-6 and TRBJ2-1, with 8 bases matching TRBD2. This CDR3 is 17 amino acids long. V trimming: 4 bases; J trimming: 3 bases; junction bases outside the gene matches: 11. Germline-derived CDR1 and CDR2 are SGHVS and FNYEAQ. CDR3 region: CASSSLLREVIYNEQFF. In DNA, the CDR3 is TGTGCCAGCAGCTCACTTTTGCGGGAGGTTATCTACAATGAGCAGTTCTTC.

This chain connects TRBV28 to TRBJ2-1; the D is unclear. There are 13 residues in the CDR3. V lost 4 bases to trimming and J lost 4 bases, with 8 bases between them. The germline V gene has CDR1 MDHEN and CDR2 SYDVKM. This chain's CDR3 is CASSSRLYNEQFF. As DNA, the CDR3 is TGTGCCAGCAGTTCCCGCCTGTACAATGAGCAGTTCTTC.

The V call is TRBV28, the J call TRBJ2-3; TRBD2 aligns across 10 bases. Germline values: CDR1 MDHEN, CDR2 SYDVKM. There are 16 residues in the CDR3. V lost 5 bases to trimming and J lost 6 bases; unmatched junction nucleotides: 11. CDR3 loop: CASSEPGLASQDTQYF. Here the CDR3 DNA reads TGTGCCAGCAGTGAACCGGGACTAGCGAGCCAGGATACGCAGTATTTT.

This chain connects TRBV7-3 to TRBJ2-2; 8 bases agree with TRBD2. The J segment lost 4 bases and the V segment lost 4 bases, leaving 5 bases of the junction unmatched. In germline, CDR1 is SGHTA, CDR2 FQGTGA. This CDR3 spans 15 amino acids. Written as DNA, the CDR3 is TGTGCCAGCAGCTCCGGGGGGGCCGGCACCGGGGAGCTGTTTTTT. Its translation: CASSSGGAGTGELFF.

The gene calls are TRBV7-2 and TRBJ1-4; TRBD1 is a possible D gene (5 bases). CDR3 length equals 14 residues. Germline V CDR1 and CDR2: SGHTA, FQGNSA. V was pared by 6 bases and J by 13 bases, with 21 bases between. CDR3 residues: CASRLGGPHSPLFF. The CDR3 nucleotides are TGTGCCAGCAGATTGGGGGGTCCCCATTCACCACTGTTTTTT.

J is TRBJ2-3 and V is TRBV6-5; 7 bases map to TRBD2. CDR3 length: 14 residues. The germline V gene has CDR1 MNHEY and CDR2 SVGAGI. V shed 6 bases and J 2 bases; nucleotides not matched to a gene: 5. The CDR3: CASRRAGSTDTQYF. The CDR3 nucleotides read TGTGCCAGCAGGCGAGCGGGGTCCACAGATACGCAGTATTTT.